The 21 T cell receptor beta chains reported below all come from one sample, sequenced in a study of shared clonotypes between healthy human individuals. Repertoires were generated with immunoSEQ multiplex PCR, while TCRdb's copy carries only in-frame clones and drops some. The sample shows about 1 million clones, more than 65% of them seen only once. The sequenced material came from memory CD4+ T cells sorted from blood. Sample subset: CD45RA-negative fraction. The origin of the receptors is a man aged 18-30 years in good health.

This clone was detected ten times or more. The chain recombines TRBV4-3 with TRBJ2-3; maybe TRBD1 (6 bases). Germline assignment: CDR1 LGHNA and CDR2 YSLEER. The CDR3 runs 15 residues. The V gene lost 4 bases and the J gene lost 5 bases, with 16 bases spanning the gap. The CDR3: CASSLKGSRGDTQYF. For the CDR3, the DNA is TGCGCCAGCAGCCTAAAAGGGAGCAGGGGAGATACGCAGTATTTT.

The chain employs TRBV30 and TRBJ2-3; 9 bases line up with TRBD2. The CDR3 runs to 17 residues. Trimming removed 2 bases from V and 2 bases from J; junction bases left unmatched: 11. Germline CDR1 is GTSNPN and CDR2 is SVGIG (reference sequence). The CDR3 region has the DNA TGTGCCTGGAGTAAAGCGGGGGGAGGGTACTACACAGATACGCAGTATTTT. Its translation: CAWSKAGGGYYTDTQYF.

The chain employs TRBV19 and TRBJ2-5; 11 nucleotides agree with TRBD2. CDR3 length: 18 residues. Germline CDR1 LNHDA, CDR2 SQIVND (reference sequence). V was pared by 8 bases and J by 1 base, with 15 bases of the junction left unmatched. The CDR3 sequence: CASSPGLAALVGQETQYF. CDR3 in DNA: TGTGCCAGTTCTCCGGGACTAGCGGCCCTAGTAGGCCAAGAGACCCAGTACTTC.

The chain carries TRBV7-2 and TRBJ2-7; D uncertain. Germline V lookup: CDR1 SGHTA, CDR2 FQGNSA. V was trimmed by 5 bases and J by 3 bases, leaving 8 bases between them. The CDR3 consists of 12 residues. This CDR3 is CASSVGYYEQYF. CDR3 nucleotide sequence: TGTGCCAGCAGCGTAGGGTACTACGAGCAGTACTTC.

The rearrangement joins TRBV6-1 to TRBJ2-1; no clear D gene. The CDR3 totals 15 residues. Trimming left V 1 base short and J 1 base short, with 8 bases between. Germline V lookup: CDR1 MNHNS, CDR2 SASEGT. The CDR3 sequence: CASSEDRASYNEQFF. The DNA of the CDR3 is TGTGCCAGCAGTGAAGACAGAGCTTCCTACAATGAGCAGTTCTTC.

The V call is TRBV11-2, the J call TRBJ2-7, with 9 bases matching TRBD1. The CDR3 totals 14 residues. The germline gives CDR1 SGHAT, CDR2 FQNNGV. The junction had 0 bases not matched to a gene; V was cut back by 1 base and J by 2 bases. The CDR3 sequence: CASSLGTGAYEQYF. CDR3 in DNA: TGTGCCAGCAGCTTAGGGACAGGGGCCTACGAGCAGTACTTC.

The CDR3 spells CASSWTSGGINIQYF. CDR3 nucleotide sequence: TGTGCCAGCAGCTGGACTAGCGGGGGGATAAACATTCAGTACTTC. The rearrangement joins TRBV13 to TRBJ2-4; 14 bases fit TRBD2. CDR3 size: 15 residues. From germline, CDR1 is PRHDT and CDR2 FYEKMQ (reference sequence). Trimming at V came to 4 bases and at J to 6 bases, leaving 2 bases not matched to a gene.

A word on this clone: Other nucleotide sequences in the sample specify the same CDR3. The V gene is TRBV5-4, the J gene TRBJ2-7; D may correspond to TRBD1 or TRBD2 (5 bases each). This CDR3 has 14 residues. V gave up 0 bases and J gave up 2 bases, with 9 bases separating them. Germline V CDR1 and CDR2: SGHNT, YYREEE (reference sequence). CDR3 residues: CASSLAGGPYEQYF. Here the CDR3 DNA reads TGTGCCAGCAGCTTGGCTGGGGGACCCTACGAGCAGTACTTC.

This chain connects TRBV10-3 to TRBJ1-3; D is uncertain. V was shortened by 3 bases and J by 0 bases, with 12 bases between the two germline ends. Germline CDR1 ENHRY, CDR2 SYGVKD. CDR3 size: 16 residues. The CDR3 sequence: CAISDSFGLSGNTIYF. CDR3 DNA: TGTGCCATCAGTGACAGTTTTGGTCTCTCTGGAAACACCATATATTTT.

This clone turned up a few times. The chain joins TRBV19 to TRBJ1-5; a weak D match, TRBD1 (5 bases). Looked up from germline, CDR1 is LNHDA and CDR2 is SQIVND (reference sequence). This CDR3 region has 18 residues. V was pared by 5 bases and J by 0 bases, with 20 bases between. As DNA, the CDR3 is TGTGCCAGTAGTCCGGAAAGTGGGGGTACTTATAGCAATCAGCCCCAGCATTTT. It translates to CASSPESGGTYSNQPQHF.

The J gene is TRBJ2-1, the V gene TRBV18; TRBD2 matches at 7 bases. Germline V gives CDR1 KGHSH, CDR2 LQKENI. CDR3 length equals 15 residues. The J segment lost 5 bases and the V segment lost 8 bases, leaving 12 bases of the junction unmatched. The CDR3 sequence is CASQPQAGFHNEQFF. CDR3 sequence (DNA): TGTGCCAGCCAGCCCCAAGCGGGATTCCACAATGAGCAGTTCTTC.

This chain joins TRBV19 and TRBJ1-1, with 7 bases aligning to TRBD1. CDR1 is LNHDA, CDR2 SQIVND, per germline (reference sequence). V lost 8 bases, J lost 1 base, and 4 bases stayed unmatched. The CDR3 loop spans 13 amino acids. CDR3 in DNA: TGTGCCAGTCGGGACAGCACGAACACTGAAGCTTTCTTT. Its protein product is CASRDSTNTEAFF. The entire variable domain, with the rest obtained from reference TRBV19 and TRBJ1-1, is as follows: DGGITQSPKYLFRKEGQNVTLSCEQNLNHDAMYWYRQDPGQGLRLIYYSQIVNDFQKGDIAEGYSVSREKKESFPLTVTSAQKNPTAFYLCASRDSTNTEAFFGQGTRLTVV.

As for this clone: Since a far larger clone is one base different, this is likely a read error. The DNA for the CDR3 is TGTGCCAGCAGCCCCTCTGGAAACACCATATATTTT. Translating it yields CASSPSGNTIYF. The chain links TRBV2 to TRBJ1-3; D not certain. The V end was cut by 6 bases, the J end by 0 bases, with 3 bases between. CDR3 size: 12 residues. CDR1 is SNHLY, CDR2 FYNNEI, per germline.

Comments on this clone: At one of its ends the junction is not consistent with the germline gene, which may arise from a read error. The chain couples TRBV7-9 to TRBJ2-6; D may match TRBD1 or TRBD2 (5 bases each). Germline CDR1 is SEHNR and CDR2 is FQNEAQ (reference sequence). This CDR3 contains 15 residues. The CDR3 bases are TGTGCCTGTGGGTCAGGGAGCTCTGGGGCCGACGTCCTGACTTTC. The encoded protein is CACGSGSSGADVLTF.

This clone has more than one count but fewer than ten. This sequence joins TRBV6-5 and TRBJ1-2; no clear D gene. Germline CDR1 MNHEY, CDR2 SVGAGI. CDR3 length: 11 amino acids. V lost 6 bases and J lost 4, with 6 bases in between. The CDR3 coding sequence is TGTGCCAGCAGGGTGGGCTATGGCTACACCTTC. The encoded protein is CASRVGYGYTF.

The chain joins TRBV9 to TRBJ1-4, with D possibly TRBD1 on 5 matching bases. The length of the CDR3 is 15 residues. Trimming took 4 bases from V and 3 from J, leaving 13 bases between them. Germline loops: CDR1 SGDLS, CDR2 YYNGEE. The CDR3 spells CASSPQTGPNEKLFF. CDR3 nucleotide sequence: TGTGCCAGCAGCCCCCAAACAGGCCCTAATGAAAAACTGTTTTTT.

The chain is built from TRBV6-1 and TRBJ1-5; unclear D gene. Germline V gene sequence: CDR1 MNHNS, CDR2 SASEGT. This CDR3 is built from 14 residues. Trimming took off 4 bases at V and 4 bases at J, with 11 bases between the two ends. CDR3 nucleotide sequence: TGTGCCAGCAGTGGTCAGTGGCAGAATCAGCCCCAGCATTTT. This translates into CASSGQWQNQPQHF.

The V call is TRBV2, the J call TRBJ2-3, with 11 bases matching TRBD2. The V gene end was trimmed by 4 bases and the J gene end by 13 bases; junction bases not matched to a gene: 10. CDR3 size: 14 residues. Germline-derived CDR1 and CDR2 are SNHLY and FYNNEI. CDR3 nucleotides: TGTGCCAGCAGTGTGACTAGCGGGGAGTCTCCGGAGTATTTT. Translating it yields CASSVTSGESPEYF.

This chain uses TRBV5-1 with TRBJ2-5; possibly TRBD2 for D (5 bases). Trimming took off 0 bases at V and 2 bases at J, with 17 bases between the two ends. The CDR3 runs 17 residues. Per the germline V gene, CDR1 is SGHRS and CDR2 is YFSETQ. The CDR3 protein is CASSLASGQNSQETQYF. CDR3 bases: TGCGCCAGCAGCTTGGCCAGCGGCCAGAACAGTCAAGAGACCCAGTACTTC.

This clone was counted only a few times. V and J are TRBV28 and TRBJ1-2; perhaps TRBD1 as D (6 bases). Between the trimmed V and J ends, which lost 1 base and 6 bases, there was a span of 12 bases. Germline V gene lookup returns CDR1 MDHEN and CDR2 SYDVKM. The CDR3 runs 14 residues. CDR3 amino acids: CASSLSTRGHGYTF. DNA of the CDR3: TGTGCCAGCAGTTTATCCACCCGGGGGCATGGCTACACCTTC.

On this clone: One end of the junction is discordant with germline, which a read error may explain. CDR3: CASSFHPAKGETQYF. The DNA for the CDR3 is TGTGCTAGCAGCTTCCATCCGGCCAAAGGGGAGACCCAGTACTTC. The chain couples TRBV7-7 to TRBJ2-5; D unclear. This CDR3 is 15 amino acids long. Germline V gene lookup returns CDR1 SSHAT and CDR2 FNYEAQ (reference sequence).